This TCR beta chain was profiled in a study of blood T cell repertoires in COVID-19. As for the study in general: Samples representing acute and convalescent COVID-19 were sourced from the United States, Italy and Spain. T cells, B-cell-depleted T cells, or PBMCs provided the cDNA or gDNA that served as material.

Trimming left V 7 bases short and J 8 bases short, with 15 bases between. CDR3 length: 13 residues. CDR1 and CDR2 (germline): MNHNY, SVGAGI (reference sequence). Study processing details: Estimated nucleated cell counts came from reference gene primer amplification. Produced via immunoSEQ multiplex PCR; TCRdb's table is partial and in-frame only. For V, J and clone size, that table is used; D and trimming come from the DNA. The sample includes about 260,000 clones, approximately 86% of them seen just once. The specimen sequenced was peripheral blood. The origin of this receptor is a man in his forties who had recovered from COVID-19. This rearrangement joins TRBV6-6 to TRBJ2-1, with TRBD1 as a possible D gene (6 bases). The CDR3, as DNA: TGTGCCAGCAATGCCCAGGGGACGGATGAGCAGTTCTTC. Its translation is CASNAQGTDEQFF.